One T cell receptor beta chain is described in this entry. No antigen is known for it. The data are from a study of OX40 agonist ivuxolimab in advanced cancers. Study-wide context: Patient treatment consisted of intravenous ivuxolimab administration every 2 weeks at 0.01 to 10 mg/kg. Hepatocellular carcinoma, melanoma, renal cell or head and neck cancer affected the dose-escalation patients. Study-wide results and limits: In general, CD8+ T cells held more expanded clones than CD4+ did, on average.

CDR1 is WNHNN and CDR2 is SYGVQD in the germline V gene (reference sequence). V was cut by 2 bases and J by 7 bases, with 12 bases left in between. CDR3 length equals 14 residues. Blood got drawn at baseline, again on cycle 4 day 1, and then on cycle 7 day 1. TCRdb keeps only in-frame clones here, not all; method: immunoSEQ multiplex PCR. The table shows around 150,000 clones, with less than 95% occurring only once. The chain is built from TRBV10-1 and TRBJ2-4, with a possible D match to TRBD2 (5 bases). This sample comprised CD4+ or CD8+ T cells sorted from blood, obtained in a trial of the OX40 agonist ivuxolimab. The sequence came from an adult with an advanced solid tumor such as melanoma, head and neck, liver or kidney cancer. The CDR3 bases are TGCGCCAGCAGTGAGACGGGGAATTGGAACATTCAGTACTTC. Its protein is CASSETGNWNIQYF.